The 20 T cell receptor beta chains below all came from one sample that was sequenced in a study of T cell responses to AZD1222 COVID-19 vaccine. Assay used: immunoSEQ multiplex PCR; TCRdb lists only in-frame clones, some missing. The top ten hold 6.9% of the sample, which has 150,000 to 180,000 clones, about 88% seen once. The sequencing used peripheral blood, collected after recovery from COVID-19. These receptors originate from an adult who had recovered from COVID-19.

The chain recombines TRBV18 with TRBJ2-2; TRBD1 aligns across 8 bases. This CDR3 has 17 amino acids. Germline values: CDR1 KGHSH, CDR2 LQKENI. V shed 3 bases, J shed 4 bases, and the junction held 10 bases outside the gene matches. In nucleotides, the CDR3 is TGTGCCAGCTCACCGAAACTGACAGGGGCCGGCACCGGGGAGCTGTTTTTT. Residues: CASSPKLTGAGTGELFF.

This sequence joins TRBV6-4 and TRBJ1-6; D remains unclear. The CDR3 covers 14 residues. Trimming took off 3 bases at V and 9 bases at J, with 12 bases between the two ends. The germline CDR1 and CDR2 sequences are MRHNA and SNTAGT. CDR3 sequence (DNA): TGTGCCAGCAGTGAAGATAGCATATCTTCACCCCTCCACTTT. It encodes CASSEDSISSPLHF.

This rearrangement joins TRBV7-2 to TRBJ2-1; the D gene is possibly TRBD2 (5 bases). Germline V gives CDR1 SGHTA, CDR2 FQGNSA. CDR3 length: 14 amino acids. Trimming pared 1 base from V and 10 bases from J, leaving 14 bases between. The CDR3 protein is CASSLERRRREQFF. The CDR3 DNA sequence: TGTGCCAGCAGCTTAGAGCGGAGACGACGGGAGCAGTTCTTC.

The V call is TRBV9, the J call TRBJ1-4; D unclear. The length of the CDR3 is 16 residues. With 0 bases removed from V and 0 bases from J, the gap between germline ends came to 9 bases. The V gene's germline CDR1 is SGDLS and CDR2 YYNGEE. The CDR3 is CASSVGGVTTNEKLFF. In nucleotides, the CDR3 is TGTGCCAGCAGCGTAGGAGGCGTGACAACTAATGAAAAACTGTTTTTT.

The rearrangement joins TRBV28 to TRBJ1-2; a possible D gene is TRBD1 (6 bases). CDR3 size: 15 residues. The germline V gene has CDR1 MDHEN and CDR2 SYDVKM. V was cut by 5 bases and J by 6 bases, with 19 bases left in between. The CDR3 DNA reads TGTGCCAGCAGTCCGCCGGGGGCTGCCGCTCATGGCTACACCTTC. This encodes CASSPPGAAAHGYTF.

In this sample, this clone turned up a few times. The chain links TRBV19 to TRBJ1-5, with D tentatively TRBD1 (5 bases). CDR3 length: 16 amino acids. The V gene's germline CDR1 is LNHDA and CDR2 SQIVND (reference sequence). The germline V and J ends were trimmed by 5 bases and 4 bases, with 18 bases remaining between them. CDR3 sequence reads: CASSSRQGLGNQPQHF. In DNA, the CDR3 is TGTGCCAGTAGTTCCCGGCAGGGACTAGGGAATCAGCCCCAGCATTTT.

The rearrangement joins TRBV4-1 to TRBJ2-7; D is tentatively TRBD1 or TRBD2 (5 bases each). V lost 10 bases to trimming and J lost 4 bases, with 20 bases between them. Germline CDR1 reads MGHRA; CDR2 reads YSYEKL. The CDR3 has 14 residues. CDR3 bases: TGCGCCAACCCCCGAGGGGTTTTGAGGTACGAGCAGTACTTC. It translates to CANPRGVLRYEQYF.

This clone has just one count. This rearrangement joins TRBV20-1 to TRBJ1-1; D perhaps matches TRBD1 (6 bases). The CDR3 loop spans 11 amino acids. Germline loops: CDR1 DFQATT, CDR2 SNEGSKA (reference sequence). Trimming removed 5 bases at V and 7 bases at J, with 11 bases between. This CDR3 is CSASTGSEAFF. The CDR3 DNA sequence: TGCAGTGCTTCCACAGGGAGTGAAGCTTTCTTT.

V usage is TRBV19 and J usage is TRBJ2-7, with 12 bases that match TRBD2. Trimming removed 9 bases from V and 6 bases from J; junction bases left unmatched: 6. The CDR3 extends over 13 amino acids. The germline V gene has CDR1 LNHDA and CDR2 SQIVND (reference sequence). The CDR3 DNA is TGTGCCAGCTCTAGCGGGAGGGGGTCCGAGCAGTACTTC. It is translated as CASSSGRGSEQYF.

This chain connects TRBV9 to TRBJ1-1, with D unclear. CDR1 is SGDLS and CDR2 is YYNGEE in the germline V gene. This CDR3 has 13 amino acids. Deletions cut 0 bases from V and 6 bases from J, with 9 bases between. CDR3 sequence reads: CASSVVPAAEAFF. The CDR3 nucleotides are TGTGCCAGCAGCGTAGTGCCCGCCGCTGAAGCTTTCTTT. The whole variable domain, filled in from reference TRBV9 and TRBJ1-1, reads DSGVTQTPKHLITATGQRVTLRCSPRSGDLSVYWYQQSLDQGLQFLIQYYNGEERAKGNILERFSAQQFPDLHSELNLSSLELGDSALYFCASSVVPAAEAFFGQGTRLTVV.

V and J are TRBV9 and TRBJ2-3; 10 bases map to TRBD2. The germline gives CDR1 SGDLS, CDR2 YYNGEE. The junction had 6 bases not matched to a gene; V was cut back by 0 bases and J by 2 bases. This CDR3 contains 17 residues. CDR3 nucleotide sequence: TGTGCCAGCAGCGTAGGAGCTAGCGGGGGCCTCACAGATACGCAGTATTTT. Protein sequence: CASSVGASGGLTDTQYF.

The gene calls are TRBV2 and TRBJ1-1; D not resolved. The CDR3 totals 12 residues. Deletions cut 6 bases from V and 1 base from J, with 6 bases between. The germline CDR1 and CDR2 sequences are SNHLY and FYNNEI. CDR3 bases: TGTGCCAGCAGGCTGGGGAACACTGAAGCTTTCTTT. Its translation is CASRLGNTEAFF.

This CDR3 is CARSIRTVNTEAFF. For the CDR3, the DNA is TGTGCCAGAAGCATCCGGACAGTGAACACTGAAGCTTTCTTT. V is TRBV5-3 and J is TRBJ1-1, with D perhaps TRBD1 (6 bases). TRBV5-3 is given ORF status, its function remaining uncertain. Trimming removed 4 bases from V and 0 bases from J, with 10 bases in between. This CDR3 has 14 amino acids.

J is TRBJ1-2 and V is TRBV4-3, with 7 bases matching TRBD1. Germline CDR1 LGHNA, CDR2 YSLEER. The V and J ends lost 4 bases and 8 bases, in that order; junction bases with no gene match: 13. The CDR3 loop spans 15 amino acids. CDR3 loop: CASSPSPSGTEGYTF. The CDR3 region has the DNA TGCGCCAGCAGCCCAAGTCCCTCCGGGACAGAGGGCTACACCTTC.

The V call is TRBV12-1, the J call TRBJ2-3; TRBD2, the table's D call, was not compared with the DNA. TRBV12-1 corresponds to a pseudogene. This CDR3 is built from 12 residues. CDR3 protein: CASSFSLDPQYF. CDR3 sequence (DNA): TGTGCCAGCAGCTTTTCCCTAGATCCGCAGTATTTT.

The rearrangement joins TRBV21-1 to TRBJ1-6. TRBV21-1 is termed a pseudogene. CDR3 length equals 14 residues. Here the CDR3 DNA reads TGTGCCAGCAGCTCAAGGGTGGGTAATTCACCCCTCCACTTT. It yields the protein CASSSRVGNSPLHF.

The CDR3 region is CASSLVAGARGYQPQHF. For the CDR3, the DNA is TGTGCCAGCAGCTTGGTGGCAGGGGCGAGGGGATATCAGCCCCAGCATTTT. The genes are TRBV5-8 and TRBJ1-5, with D perhaps TRBD1 (6 bases). CDR1 is SGHTS, CDR2 YDEGEE, per germline. V lost 0 bases, J lost 5 bases, and 18 bases lay in between. CDR3 length: 17 residues. Based on the CDR3 plus reference TRBV5-8 and TRBJ1-5, the full variable domain is EAGVTQSPTHLIKTRGQQATLRCSPISGHTSVYWYQQALGLGLQFLLWYDEGEERNRGNFPPRFSGRQFPNYSSELNVNALELEDSALYLCASSLVAGARGYQPQHFGDGTRLSIL.

The gene calls are TRBV7-9 and TRBJ1-2; the D is unclear. This CDR3 contains 16 residues. Germline V CDR1 and CDR2: SEHNR, FQNEAQ (reference sequence). The germline V and J ends were trimmed by 2 bases and 8 bases, with 21 bases remaining between them. The CDR3 sequence: CASSLPPSGAPIGYTF. CDR3 nucleotides: TGTGCCAGCAGCTTACCCCCGTCAGGTGCGCCTATCGGCTACACCTTC.

The chain carries TRBV2 and TRBJ2-1; TRBD2 might be the D (6 bases). This CDR3 has 15 amino acids. Per the germline V gene, CDR1 is SNHLY and CDR2 is FYNNEI. V gave up 6 bases and J gave up 2 bases, with 14 bases separating them. CDR3 sequence (DNA): TGTGCCAGCAGGAGCGACGGGGGACCCTACAATGAGCAGTTCTTC. Amino acid sequence: CASRSDGGPYNEQFF.

The chain employs TRBV10-3 and TRBJ2-7, with TRBD2 identical over 7 bases. Unmatched junction bases numbered 0, after V lost 4 bases and J lost 3 bases. CDR1 and CDR2 (germline): ENHRY, SYGVKD. The length of the CDR3 is 12 residues. The CDR3 nucleotides read TGTGCCATCAGTGGGGGGGGCTACGAGCAGTACTTC. Its translation is CAISGGGYEQYF.